The source of this T cell receptor beta chain is a study of blood T cell repertoires in COVID-19. Study-level information: Collection of acute and convalescent COVID-19 samples took place in the United States, Italy and Spain. PBMCs, B-cell-depleted T cells, or T cells were the source of the cDNA or gDNA that made up the material.

The CDR3 runs 13 residues. The germline V and J ends were trimmed by 1 base and 4 bases, with 8 bases remaining between them. Looked up from germline, CDR1 is SGHTS and CDR2 is YDEGEE. In the authors' methods: By means of reference gene primer amplification, nucleated cell counts were estimated. TCRdb keeps only in-frame clones here, not all; method: immunoSEQ multiplex PCR. That table supplies the V and J calls and clone size; D and trimming were determined from the DNA. In the table there are roughly 41,000 clones, around nine tenths of which are singletons. This clonotype was sampled from a man in his 60s with active COVID-19. Specimen: peripheral blood. The chain joins TRBV5-8 to TRBJ2-5, with a weak D call TRBD2 (6 bases). CDR3 DNA: TGTGCCAGCAGCTTGTTGGGGGGAGAGACCCAGTACTTC. Protein sequence: CASSLLGGETQYF.